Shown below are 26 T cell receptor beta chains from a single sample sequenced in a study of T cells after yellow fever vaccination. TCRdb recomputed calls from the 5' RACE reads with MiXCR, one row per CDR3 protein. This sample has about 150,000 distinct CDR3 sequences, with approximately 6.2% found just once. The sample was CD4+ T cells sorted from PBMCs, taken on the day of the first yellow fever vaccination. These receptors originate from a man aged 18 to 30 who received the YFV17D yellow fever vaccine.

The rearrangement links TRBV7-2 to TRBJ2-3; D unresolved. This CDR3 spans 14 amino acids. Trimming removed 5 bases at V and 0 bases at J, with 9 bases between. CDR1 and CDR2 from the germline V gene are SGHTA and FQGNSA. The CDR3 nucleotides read TGTGCCAGCAGCCTGACCATGAGCACAGATACGCAGTATTTT. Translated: CASSLTMSTDTQYF.

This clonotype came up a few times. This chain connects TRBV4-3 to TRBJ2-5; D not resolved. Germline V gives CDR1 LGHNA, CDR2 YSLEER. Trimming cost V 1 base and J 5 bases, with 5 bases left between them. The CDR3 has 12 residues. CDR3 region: CASSQAIETQYF. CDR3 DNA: TGCGCCAGCAGCCAAGCTATTGAGACCCAGTACTTC.

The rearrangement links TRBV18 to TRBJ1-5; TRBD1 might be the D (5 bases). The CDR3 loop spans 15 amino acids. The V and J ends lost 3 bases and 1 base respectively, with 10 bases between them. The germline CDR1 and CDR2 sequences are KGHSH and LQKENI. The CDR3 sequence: CASSPGGGSNQPQHF. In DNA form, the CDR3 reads TGTGCCAGCTCACCCGGCGGGGGAAGCAATCAGCCCCAGCATTTT.

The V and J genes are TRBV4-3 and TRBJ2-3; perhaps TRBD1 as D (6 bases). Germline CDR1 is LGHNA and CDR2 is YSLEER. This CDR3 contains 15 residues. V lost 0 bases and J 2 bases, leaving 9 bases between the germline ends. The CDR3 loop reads CASSQDRQATDTQYF. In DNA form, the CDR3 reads TGCGCCAGCAGCCAAGATCGACAGGCCACAGATACGCAGTATTTT.

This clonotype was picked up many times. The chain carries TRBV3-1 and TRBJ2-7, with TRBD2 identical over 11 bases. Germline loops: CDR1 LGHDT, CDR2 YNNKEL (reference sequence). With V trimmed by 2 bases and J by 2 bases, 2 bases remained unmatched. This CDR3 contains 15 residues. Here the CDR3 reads CASSQNSGGAYEQYF. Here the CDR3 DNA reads TGTGCCAGCAGCCAAAATAGCGGGGGGGCCTACGAGCAGTACTTC.

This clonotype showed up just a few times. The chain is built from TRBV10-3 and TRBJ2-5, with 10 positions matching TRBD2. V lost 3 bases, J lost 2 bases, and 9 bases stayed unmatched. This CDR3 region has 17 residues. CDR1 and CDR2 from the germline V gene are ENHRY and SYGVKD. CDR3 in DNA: TGTGCCATCAGTGATCCCCTGACAGCGGGGGGGCAAGAGACCCAGTACTTC. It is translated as CAISDPLTAGGQETQYF.

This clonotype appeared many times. CDR3 bases: TGTGCCAGCTTACAGGGGACTGAAGCTTTCTTT. Translating it yields CASLQGTEAFF. The genes are TRBV6-2 or TRBV6-3 and TRBJ1-1, with TRBD1 matching over 7 bases. The CDR3 contains 11 residues. Trimming removed 8 bases from V and 5 bases from J; junction bases left unmatched: 2. Germline V gene data show CDR1 as MNHEY and CDR2 as SVGEGT.

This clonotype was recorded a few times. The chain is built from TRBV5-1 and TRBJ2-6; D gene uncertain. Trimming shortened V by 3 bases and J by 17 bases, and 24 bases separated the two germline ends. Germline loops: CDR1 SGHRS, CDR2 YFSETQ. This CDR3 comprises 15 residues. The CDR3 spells CASSSGPLQKVSLTF. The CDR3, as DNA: TGCGCCAGCAGCTCCGGACCCTTACAAAAAGTAAGCTTGACTTTC.

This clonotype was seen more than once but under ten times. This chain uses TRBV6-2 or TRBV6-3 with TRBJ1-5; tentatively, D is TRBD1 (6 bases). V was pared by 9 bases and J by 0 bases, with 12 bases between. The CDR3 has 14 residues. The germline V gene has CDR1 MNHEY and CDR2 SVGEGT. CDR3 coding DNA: TGTGCCAGACATGACAGGACTAGCAATCAGCCCCAGCATTTT. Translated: CARHDRTSNQPQHF.

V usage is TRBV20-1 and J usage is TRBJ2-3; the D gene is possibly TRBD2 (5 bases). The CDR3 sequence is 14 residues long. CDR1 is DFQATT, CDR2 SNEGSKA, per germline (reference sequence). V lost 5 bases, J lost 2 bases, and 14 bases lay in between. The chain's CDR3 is CSAHSVGDTDTQYF. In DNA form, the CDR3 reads TGCAGTGCTCACTCTGTCGGGGACACAGATACGCAGTATTTT.

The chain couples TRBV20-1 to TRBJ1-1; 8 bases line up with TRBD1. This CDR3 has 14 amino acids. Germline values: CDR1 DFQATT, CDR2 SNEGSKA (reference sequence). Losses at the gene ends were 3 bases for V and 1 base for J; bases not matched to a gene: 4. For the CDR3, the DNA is TGCAGTGCTAGTAAAGGACAGGGGAACACTGAAGCTTTCTTT. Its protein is CSASKGQGNTEAFF.

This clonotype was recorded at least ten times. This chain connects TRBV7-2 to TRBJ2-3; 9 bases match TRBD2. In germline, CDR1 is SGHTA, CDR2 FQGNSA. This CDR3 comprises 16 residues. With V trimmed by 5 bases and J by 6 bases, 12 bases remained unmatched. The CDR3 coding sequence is TGTGCCAGCAGCGAAGCGTCGAGCGGGGGGTCGGATACGCAGTATTTT. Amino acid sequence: CASSEASSGGSDTQYF.

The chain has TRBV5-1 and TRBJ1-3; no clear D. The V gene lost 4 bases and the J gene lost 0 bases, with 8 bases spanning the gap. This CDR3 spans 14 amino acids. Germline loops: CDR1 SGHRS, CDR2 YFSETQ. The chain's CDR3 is CASSHGLSGNTIYF. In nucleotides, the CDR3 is TGCGCCAGCAGCCACGGACTCTCTGGAAACACCATATATTTT.

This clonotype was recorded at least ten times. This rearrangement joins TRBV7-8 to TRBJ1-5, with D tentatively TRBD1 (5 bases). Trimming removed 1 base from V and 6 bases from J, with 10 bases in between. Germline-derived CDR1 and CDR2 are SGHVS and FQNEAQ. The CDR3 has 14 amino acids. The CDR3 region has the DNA TGTGCCAGCAGCTTAGTCAGGGACGGTCAGCCCCAGCATTTT. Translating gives CASSLVRDGQPQHF.

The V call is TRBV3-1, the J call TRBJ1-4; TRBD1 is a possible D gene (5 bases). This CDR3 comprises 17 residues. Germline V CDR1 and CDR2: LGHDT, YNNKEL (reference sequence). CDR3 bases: TGTACCTGCAGTTTTACCAACCTTGCAGGGAACGGTGAAAAACTGTTTTTT. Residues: CTCSFTNLAGNGEKLFF.

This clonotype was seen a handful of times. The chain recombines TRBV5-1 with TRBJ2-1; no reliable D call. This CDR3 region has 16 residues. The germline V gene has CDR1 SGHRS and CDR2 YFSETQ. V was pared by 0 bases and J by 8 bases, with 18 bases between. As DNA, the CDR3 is TGCGCCAGCAGCTTGGCGGTGGTGGGGTCCTTGGATGAGCAGTTCTTC. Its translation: CASSLAVVGSLDEQFF.

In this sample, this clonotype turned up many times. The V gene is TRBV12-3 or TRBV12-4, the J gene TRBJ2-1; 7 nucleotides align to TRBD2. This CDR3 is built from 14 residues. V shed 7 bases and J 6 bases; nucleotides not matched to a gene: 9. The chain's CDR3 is CASTSSTSTNEQFF. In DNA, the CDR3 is TGTGCCAGCACCTCGTCGACTAGCACCAATGAGCAGTTCTTC.

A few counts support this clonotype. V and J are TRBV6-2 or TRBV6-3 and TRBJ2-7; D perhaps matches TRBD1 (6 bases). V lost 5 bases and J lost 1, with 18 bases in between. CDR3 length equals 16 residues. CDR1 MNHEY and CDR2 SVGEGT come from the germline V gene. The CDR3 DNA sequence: TGTGCCAGCAGTCCTTCCGGGACATCGCTTTCCTACGAGCAGTACGTC. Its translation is CASSPSGTSLSYEQYV.

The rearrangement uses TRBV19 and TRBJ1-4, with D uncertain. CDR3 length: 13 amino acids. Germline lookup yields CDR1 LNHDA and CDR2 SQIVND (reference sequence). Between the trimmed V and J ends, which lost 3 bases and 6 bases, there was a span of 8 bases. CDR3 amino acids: CASSMGSYEKLFF. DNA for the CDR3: TGTGCCAGTAGTATGGGGTCATATGAAAAACTGTTTTTT.

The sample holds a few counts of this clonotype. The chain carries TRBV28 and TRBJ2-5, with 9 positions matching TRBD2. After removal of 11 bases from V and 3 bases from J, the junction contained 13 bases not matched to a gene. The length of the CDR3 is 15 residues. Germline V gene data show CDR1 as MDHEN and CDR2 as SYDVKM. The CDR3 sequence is CASRGGASGEETQYF. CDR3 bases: TGTGCCTCTCGAGGGGGGGCTAGCGGGGAAGAGACCCAGTACTTC.

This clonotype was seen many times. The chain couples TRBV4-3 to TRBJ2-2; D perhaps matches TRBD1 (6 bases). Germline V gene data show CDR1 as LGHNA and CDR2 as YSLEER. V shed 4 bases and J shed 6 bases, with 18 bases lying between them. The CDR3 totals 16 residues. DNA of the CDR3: TGCGCCAGCAGCCGACAGACAGGCGTGGAACCCGGGGAGCTGTTTTTT. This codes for CASSRQTGVEPGELFF.

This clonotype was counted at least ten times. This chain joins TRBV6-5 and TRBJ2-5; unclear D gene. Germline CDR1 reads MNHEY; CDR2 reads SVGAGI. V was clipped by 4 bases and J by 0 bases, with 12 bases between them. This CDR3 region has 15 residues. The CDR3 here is CASSLAATYQETQYF. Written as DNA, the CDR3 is TGTGCCAGCAGTTTGGCTGCGACGTACCAAGAGACCCAGTACTTC.

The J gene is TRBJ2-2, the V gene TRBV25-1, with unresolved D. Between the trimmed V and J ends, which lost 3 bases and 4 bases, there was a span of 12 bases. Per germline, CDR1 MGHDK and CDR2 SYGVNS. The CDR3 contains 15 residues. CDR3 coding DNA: TGTGCCAGCAGTGACAGGAGAACTTTCACCGGGGAGCTGTTTTTT. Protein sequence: CASSDRRTFTGELFF.

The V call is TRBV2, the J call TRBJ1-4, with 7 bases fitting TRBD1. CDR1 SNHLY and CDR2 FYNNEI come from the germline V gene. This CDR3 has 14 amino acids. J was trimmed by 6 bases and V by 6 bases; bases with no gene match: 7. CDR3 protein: CASSITGVYEKLFF. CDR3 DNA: TGTGCCAGCAGCATTACAGGGGTATATGAAAAACTGTTTTTT. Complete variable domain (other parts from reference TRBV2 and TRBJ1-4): EPEVTQTPSHQVTQMGQEVILRCVPISNHLYFYWYRQILGQKVEFLVSFYNNEISEKSEIFDDQFSVERPDGSNFTLKIRSTKLEDSAMYFCASSITGVYEKLFFGSGTQLSVL.

CDR3: CASSYSAETQYF. The CDR3 nucleotides are TGTGCCAGCAGCTATTCAGCAGAGACCCAGTACTTC. The chain is built from TRBV11-2 and TRBJ2-5; D is uncertain. Germline assignment: CDR1 SGHAT and CDR2 FQNNGV. This CDR3 is built from 12 residues. Trimming pared 4 bases from V and 4 bases from J, leaving 7 bases between.

The CDR3: CASSQDLRGRELFF. The DNA of the CDR3 is TGCGCCAGCAGCCAAGATTTGCGGGGCAGGGAGCTGTTTTTT. This chain uses TRBV4-3 with TRBJ2-2, with a tentative D call TRBD2 (6 bases). Trimming removed 0 bases from V and 9 bases from J, with 11 bases in between. This CDR3 has 14 amino acids. The V gene's germline CDR1 is LGHNA and CDR2 YSLEER.